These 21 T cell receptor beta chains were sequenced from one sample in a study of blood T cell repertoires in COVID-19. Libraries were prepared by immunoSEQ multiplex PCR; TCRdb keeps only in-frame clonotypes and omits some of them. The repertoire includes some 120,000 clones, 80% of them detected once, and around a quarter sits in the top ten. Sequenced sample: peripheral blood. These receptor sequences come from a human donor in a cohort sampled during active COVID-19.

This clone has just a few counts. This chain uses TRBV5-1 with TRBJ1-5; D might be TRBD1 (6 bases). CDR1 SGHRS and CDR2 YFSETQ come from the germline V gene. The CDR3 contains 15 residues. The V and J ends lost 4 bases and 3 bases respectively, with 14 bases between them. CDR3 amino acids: CASSPDGQPNQPQHF. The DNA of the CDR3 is TGCGCCAGCAGCCCCGACGGACAGCCCAATCAGCCCCAGCATTTT.

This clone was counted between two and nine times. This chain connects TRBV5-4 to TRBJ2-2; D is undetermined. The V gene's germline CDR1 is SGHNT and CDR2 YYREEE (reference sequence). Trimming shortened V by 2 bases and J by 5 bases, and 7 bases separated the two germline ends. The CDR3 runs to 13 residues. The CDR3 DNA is TGTGCCAGCAGCTTTCAGGTTACCGGGGAGCTGTTTTTT. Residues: CASSFQVTGELFF. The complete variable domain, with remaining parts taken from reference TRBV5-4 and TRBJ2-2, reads ETGVTQSPTHLIKTRGQQVTLRCSSQSGHNTVSWYQQALGQGPQFIFQYYREEENGRGNFPPRFSGLQFPNYSSELNVNALELDDSALYLCASSFQVTGELFFGEGSRLTVL.

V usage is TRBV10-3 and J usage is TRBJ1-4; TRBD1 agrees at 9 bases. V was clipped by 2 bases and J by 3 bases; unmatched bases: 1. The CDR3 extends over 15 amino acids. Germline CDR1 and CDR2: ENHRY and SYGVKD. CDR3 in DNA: TGTGCCATCAGTGAGGGACAGGGGTCTAATGAAAAACTGTTTTTT. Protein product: CAISEGQGSNEKLFF.

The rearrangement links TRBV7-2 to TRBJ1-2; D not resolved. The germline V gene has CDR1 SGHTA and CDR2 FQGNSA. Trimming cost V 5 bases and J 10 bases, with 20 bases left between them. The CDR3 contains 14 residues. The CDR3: CASSAAGYPPFYTF. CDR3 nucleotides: TGTGCCAGCAGCGCCGCAGGCTACCCCCCCTTCTACACCTTC.

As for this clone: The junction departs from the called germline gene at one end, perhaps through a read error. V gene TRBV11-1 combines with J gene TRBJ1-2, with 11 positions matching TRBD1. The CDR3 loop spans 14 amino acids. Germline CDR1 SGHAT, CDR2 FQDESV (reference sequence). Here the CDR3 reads CASSIDRTGGAPLF. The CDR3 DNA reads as TGTGCCAGCAGCATAGACCGGACAGGGGGCGCTCCCTTATTC.

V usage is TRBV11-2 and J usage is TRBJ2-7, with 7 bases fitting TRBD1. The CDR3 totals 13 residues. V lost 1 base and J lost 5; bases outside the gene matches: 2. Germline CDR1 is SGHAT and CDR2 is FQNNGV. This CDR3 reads CASSLAGTDEQYF. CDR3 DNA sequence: TGTGCCAGCAGCTTAGCCGGGACAGACGAGCAGTACTTC.

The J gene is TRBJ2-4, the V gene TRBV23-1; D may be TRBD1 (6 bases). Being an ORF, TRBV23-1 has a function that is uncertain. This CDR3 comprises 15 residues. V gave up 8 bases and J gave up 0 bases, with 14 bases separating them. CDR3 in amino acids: CASGRDTGAKNIQYF. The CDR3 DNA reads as TGCGCCAGCGGACGGGACACCGGAGCCAAAAACATTCAGTACTTC.

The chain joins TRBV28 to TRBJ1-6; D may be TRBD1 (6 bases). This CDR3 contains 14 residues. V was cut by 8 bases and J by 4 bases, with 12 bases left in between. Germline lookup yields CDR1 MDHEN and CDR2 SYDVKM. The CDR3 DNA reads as TGTGCCAGCCTCCAAGGACAGTATAATTCACCCCTCCACTTT. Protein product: CASLQGQYNSPLHF.

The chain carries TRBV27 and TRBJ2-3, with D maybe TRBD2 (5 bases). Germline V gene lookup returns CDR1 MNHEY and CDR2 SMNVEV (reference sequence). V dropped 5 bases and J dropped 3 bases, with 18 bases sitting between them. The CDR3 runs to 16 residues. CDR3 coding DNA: TGTGCCAGCAGTCCCGAAATCGGCGGGCTTACAGATACGCAGTATTTT. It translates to CASSPEIGGLTDTQYF.

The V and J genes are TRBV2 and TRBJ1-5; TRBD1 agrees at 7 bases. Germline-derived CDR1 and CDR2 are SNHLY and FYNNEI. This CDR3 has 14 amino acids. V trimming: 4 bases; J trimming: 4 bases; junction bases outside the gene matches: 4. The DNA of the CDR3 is TGTGCCAGCAGTGTTTTGGGACAGAATCAGCCCCAGCATTTT. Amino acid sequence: CASSVLGQNQPQHF.

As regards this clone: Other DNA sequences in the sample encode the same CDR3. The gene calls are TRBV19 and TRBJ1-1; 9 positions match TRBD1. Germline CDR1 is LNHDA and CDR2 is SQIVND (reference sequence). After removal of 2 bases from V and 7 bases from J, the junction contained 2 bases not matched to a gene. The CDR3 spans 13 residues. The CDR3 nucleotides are TGTGCCAGTAGTATAACAGGGGGCGGTGAAGCTTTCTTT. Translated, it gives CASSITGGGEAFF.

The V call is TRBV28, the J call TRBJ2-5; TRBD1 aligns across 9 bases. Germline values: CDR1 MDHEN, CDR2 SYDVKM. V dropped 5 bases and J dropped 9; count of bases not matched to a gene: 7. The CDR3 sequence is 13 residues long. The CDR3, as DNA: TGTGCCAGCAGTCGGACAGGGGTTTTTCCCCAGTACTTC. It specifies CASSRTGVFPQYF.

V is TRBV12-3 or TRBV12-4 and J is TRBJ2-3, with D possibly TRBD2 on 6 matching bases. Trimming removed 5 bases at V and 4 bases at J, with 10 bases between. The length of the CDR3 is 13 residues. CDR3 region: CASSKGGADTQYF. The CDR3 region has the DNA TGTGCCAGCAGTAAAGGAGGGGCAGATACGCAGTATTTT.

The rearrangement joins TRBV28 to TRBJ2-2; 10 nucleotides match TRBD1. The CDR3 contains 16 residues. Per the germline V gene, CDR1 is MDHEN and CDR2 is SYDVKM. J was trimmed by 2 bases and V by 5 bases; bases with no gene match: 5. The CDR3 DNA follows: TGTGCCAGCAGTCCCGACAGGGGGCGCAACACCGGGGAGCTGTTTTTT. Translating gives CASSPDRGRNTGELFF. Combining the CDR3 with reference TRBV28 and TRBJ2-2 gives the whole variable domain DVKVTQSSRYLVKRTGEKVFLECVQDMDHENMFWYRQDPGLGLRLIYFSYDVKMKEKGDIPEGYSVSREKKERFSLILESASTNQTSMYLCASSPDRGRNTGELFFGEGSRLTVL.

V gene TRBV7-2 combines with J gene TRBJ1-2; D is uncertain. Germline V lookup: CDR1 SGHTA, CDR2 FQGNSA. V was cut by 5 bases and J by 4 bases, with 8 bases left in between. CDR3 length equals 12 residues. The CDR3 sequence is CASSLPFYGYTF. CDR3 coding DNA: TGTGCCAGCAGCCTACCGTTCTATGGCTACACCTTC.

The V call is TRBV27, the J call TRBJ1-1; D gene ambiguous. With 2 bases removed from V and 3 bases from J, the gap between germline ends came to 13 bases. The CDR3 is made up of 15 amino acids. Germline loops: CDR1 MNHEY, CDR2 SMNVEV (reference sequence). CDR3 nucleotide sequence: TGTGCCAGCAGTTTAGCGCGGGGATTATACACTGAAGCTTTCTTT. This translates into CASSLARGLYTEAFF.

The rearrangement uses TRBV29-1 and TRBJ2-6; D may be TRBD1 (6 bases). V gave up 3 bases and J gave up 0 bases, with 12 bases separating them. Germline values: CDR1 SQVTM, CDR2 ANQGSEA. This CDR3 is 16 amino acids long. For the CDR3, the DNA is TGCAGCGTTGACGGGGACATATTCTCTGGGGCCAACGTCCTGACTTTC. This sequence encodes CSVDGDIFSGANVLTF.

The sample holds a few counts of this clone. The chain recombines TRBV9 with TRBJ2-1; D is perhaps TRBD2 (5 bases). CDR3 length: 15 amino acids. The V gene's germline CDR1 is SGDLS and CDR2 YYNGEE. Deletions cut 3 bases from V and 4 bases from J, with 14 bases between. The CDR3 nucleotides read TGTGCCAGCAGCGGTGTGGGAGAAGGGTACAATGAGCAGTTCTTC. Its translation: CASSGVGEGYNEQFF.

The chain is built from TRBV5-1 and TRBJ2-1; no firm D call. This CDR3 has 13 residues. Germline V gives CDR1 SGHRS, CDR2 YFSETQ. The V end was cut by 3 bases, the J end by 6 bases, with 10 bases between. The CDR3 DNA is TGCGCCAGCAGCTCCTACTCGAGCAATGAGCAGTTCTTC. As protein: CASSSYSSNEQFF.

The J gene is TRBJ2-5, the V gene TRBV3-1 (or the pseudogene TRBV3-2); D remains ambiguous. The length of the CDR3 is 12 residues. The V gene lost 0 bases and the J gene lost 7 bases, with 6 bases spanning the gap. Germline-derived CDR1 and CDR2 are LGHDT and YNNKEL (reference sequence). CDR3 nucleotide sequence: TGTGCCAGCAGCCAAGAAATGAGGACCCAGTACTTC. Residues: CASSQEMRTQYF.

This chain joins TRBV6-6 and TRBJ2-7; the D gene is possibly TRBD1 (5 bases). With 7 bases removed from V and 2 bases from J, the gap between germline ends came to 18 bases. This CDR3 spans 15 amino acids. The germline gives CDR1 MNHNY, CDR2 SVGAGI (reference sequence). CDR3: CASTKTDSQAYEQYF. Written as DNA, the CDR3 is TGTGCCAGCACCAAAACAGACAGCCAAGCCTACGAGCAGTACTTC.